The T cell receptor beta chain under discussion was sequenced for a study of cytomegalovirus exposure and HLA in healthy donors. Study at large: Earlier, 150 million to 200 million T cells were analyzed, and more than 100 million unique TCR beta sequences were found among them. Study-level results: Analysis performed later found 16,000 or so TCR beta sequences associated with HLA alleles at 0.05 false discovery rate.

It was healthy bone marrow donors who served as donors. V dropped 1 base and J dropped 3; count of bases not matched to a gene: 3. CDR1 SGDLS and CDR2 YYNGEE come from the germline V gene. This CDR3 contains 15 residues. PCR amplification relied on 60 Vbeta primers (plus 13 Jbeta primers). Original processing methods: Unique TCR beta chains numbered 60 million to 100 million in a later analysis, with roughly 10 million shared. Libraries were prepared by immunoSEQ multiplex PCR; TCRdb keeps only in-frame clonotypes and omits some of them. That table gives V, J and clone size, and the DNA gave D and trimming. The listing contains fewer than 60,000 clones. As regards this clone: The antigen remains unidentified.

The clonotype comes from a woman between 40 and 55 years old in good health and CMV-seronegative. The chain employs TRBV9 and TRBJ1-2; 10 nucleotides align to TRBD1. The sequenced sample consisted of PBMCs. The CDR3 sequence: CASSVTGQGDYGYTF. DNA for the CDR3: TGTGCCAGCAGCGTAACCGGACAGGGGGACTATGGCTACACCTTC.